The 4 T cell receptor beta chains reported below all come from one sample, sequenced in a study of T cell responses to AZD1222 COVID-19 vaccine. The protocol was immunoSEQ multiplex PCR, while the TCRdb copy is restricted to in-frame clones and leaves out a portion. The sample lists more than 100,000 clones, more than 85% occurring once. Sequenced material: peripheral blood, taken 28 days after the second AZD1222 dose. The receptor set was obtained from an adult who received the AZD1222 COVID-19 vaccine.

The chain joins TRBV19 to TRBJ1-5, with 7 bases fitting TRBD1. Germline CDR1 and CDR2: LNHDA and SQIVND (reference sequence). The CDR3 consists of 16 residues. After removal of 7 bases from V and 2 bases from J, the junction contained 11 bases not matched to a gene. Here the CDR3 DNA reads TGTGCCAGTACCGACAACAGGGGAGTCGGCAATCAGCCCCAGCATTTT. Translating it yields CASTDNRGVGNQPQHF.

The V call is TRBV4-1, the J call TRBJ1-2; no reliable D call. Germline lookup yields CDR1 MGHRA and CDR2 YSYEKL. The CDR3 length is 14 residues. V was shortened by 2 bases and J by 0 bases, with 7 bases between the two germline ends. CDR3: CASSQLGPNYGYTF. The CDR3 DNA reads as TGCGCCAGCAGCCAATTGGGCCCTAACTATGGCTACACCTTC.

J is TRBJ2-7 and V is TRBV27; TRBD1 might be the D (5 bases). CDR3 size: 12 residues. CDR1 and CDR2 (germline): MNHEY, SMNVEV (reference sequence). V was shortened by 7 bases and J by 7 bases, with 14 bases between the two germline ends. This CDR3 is CASTKDRREQYV. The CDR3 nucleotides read TGTGCCAGCACCAAAGACAGAAGGGAGCAGTACGTC.

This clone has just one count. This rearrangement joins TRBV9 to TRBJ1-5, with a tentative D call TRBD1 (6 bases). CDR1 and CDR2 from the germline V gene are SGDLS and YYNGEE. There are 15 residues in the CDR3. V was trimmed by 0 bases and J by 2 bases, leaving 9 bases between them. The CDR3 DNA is TGTGCCAGCAGCGTAGCAGGGGCTGGCAATCAGCCCCAGCATTTT. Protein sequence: CASSVAGAGNQPQHF.